This TCR beta chain was identified in a study of blood T cell repertoires in COVID-19. This clone was picked up one time. The CDR3 is made up of 14 amino acids. V lost 2 bases, J lost 4 bases, and 11 bases lay in between. The germline V gene has CDR1 KGHSH and CDR2 LQKENI. Produced via immunoSEQ multiplex PCR; TCRdb's table is partial and in-frame only. The sample lists about 190,000 clones, more than 60% occurring once. The V gene is TRBV18, the J gene TRBJ1-1; D gene uncertain. This receptor was taken from a woman aged 45-59 years with acute or convalescent COVID-19. Sequenced sample: peripheral blood. The CDR3 sequence: CASSPFREATEAFF. The CDR3 region has the DNA TGTGCCAGCTCACCATTTAGGGAGGCCACTGAAGCTTTCTTT.